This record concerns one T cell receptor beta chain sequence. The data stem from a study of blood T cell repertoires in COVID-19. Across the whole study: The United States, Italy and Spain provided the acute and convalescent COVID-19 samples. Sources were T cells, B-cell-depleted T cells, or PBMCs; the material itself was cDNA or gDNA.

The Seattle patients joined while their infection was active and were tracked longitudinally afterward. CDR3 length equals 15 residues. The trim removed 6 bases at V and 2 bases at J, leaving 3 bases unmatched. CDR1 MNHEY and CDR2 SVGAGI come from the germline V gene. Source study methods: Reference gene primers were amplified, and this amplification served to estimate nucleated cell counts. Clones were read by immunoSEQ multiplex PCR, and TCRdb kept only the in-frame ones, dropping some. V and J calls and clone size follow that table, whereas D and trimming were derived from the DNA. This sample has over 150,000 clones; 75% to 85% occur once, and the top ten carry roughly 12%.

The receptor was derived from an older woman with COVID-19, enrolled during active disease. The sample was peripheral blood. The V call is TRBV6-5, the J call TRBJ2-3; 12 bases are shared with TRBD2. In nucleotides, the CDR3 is TGTGCCAGCAGCCTAGCGGGAGGGCCCACAGATACGCAGTATTTT. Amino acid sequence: CASSLAGGPTDTQYF.